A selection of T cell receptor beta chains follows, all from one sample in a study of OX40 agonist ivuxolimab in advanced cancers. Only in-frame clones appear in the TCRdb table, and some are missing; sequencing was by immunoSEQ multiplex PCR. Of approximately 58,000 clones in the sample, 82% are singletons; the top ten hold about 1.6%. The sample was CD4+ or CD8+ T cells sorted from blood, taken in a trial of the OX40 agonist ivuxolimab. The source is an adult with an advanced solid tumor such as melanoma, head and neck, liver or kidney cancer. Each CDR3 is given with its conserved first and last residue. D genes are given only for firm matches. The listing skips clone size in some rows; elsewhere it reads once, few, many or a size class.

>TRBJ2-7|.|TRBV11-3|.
CASSSGSSYEQYF
TGTGCCAGCAGCTCTGGCAGCTCCTACGAGCAGTACTTC
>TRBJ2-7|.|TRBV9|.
CASSVDLAGYEQYF
TGTGCCAGCAGCGTAGACCTAGCTGGCTACGAGCAGTACTTC
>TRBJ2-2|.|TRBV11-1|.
CASSLSGPSVGGELFF
TGTGCCAGCAGCTTAAGTGGCCCAAGTGTCGGCGGGGAGCTGTTTTTT
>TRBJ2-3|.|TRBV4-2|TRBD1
CASSRQGGGTDTQYF
TGTGCCAGCAGCCGACAGGGTGGCGGCACAGATACGCAGTATTTT
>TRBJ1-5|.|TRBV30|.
CAWSPGMNQPQHF
TGTGCCTGGAGTCCCGGGATGAATCAGCCCCAGCATTTT
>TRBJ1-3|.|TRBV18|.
CASSPDTTGNTIYF
TGTGCCAGCTCACCGGACACCACAGGAAACACCATATATTTT
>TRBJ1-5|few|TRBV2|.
CASSEELTNQPQHF
TGTGCCAGCAGTGAAGAGCTAACTAATCAGCCCCAGCATTTT
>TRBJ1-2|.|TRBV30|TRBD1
CAWRGQGALGYTF
TGTGCCTGGAGAGGACAGGGGGCGTTGGGCTACACCTTC
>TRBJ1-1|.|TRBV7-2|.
CASSLGFRTEAFF
TGTGCCAGCAGCTTAGGCTTCAGAACTGAAGCTTTCTTT
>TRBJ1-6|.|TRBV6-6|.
CASSYRGGPLHF
TGTGCCAGCAGTTATCGGGGGGGACCCCTCCACTTT
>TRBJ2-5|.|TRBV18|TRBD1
CASSLVGTAQETQYF
TGTGCCAGCTCGCTTGTAGGGACAGCACAAGAGACCCAGTACTTC
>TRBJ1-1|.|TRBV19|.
CASSISEAMNTEAFF
TGTGCCAGTAGTATATCCGAGGCCATGAACACTGAAGCTTTCTTT
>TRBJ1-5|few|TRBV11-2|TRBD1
CASSSGQGQPQHF
TGTGCCAGCAGCTCCGGACAGGGGCAGCCCCAGCATTTT
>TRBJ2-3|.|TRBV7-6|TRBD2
CASSRASGSHTDTQYF
TGTGCCAGCAGCCGTGCTAGCGGGTCCCACACAGATACGCAGTATTTT
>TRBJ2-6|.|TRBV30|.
CASDTSGANVLTF
TGTGCCTCCGACACCTCTGGGGCCAACGTCCTGACTTTC
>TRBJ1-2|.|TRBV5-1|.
CASSPGQLPLGGYTF
TGCGCCAGCAGCCCCGGACAGCTCCCTCTTGGGGGCTACACCTTC
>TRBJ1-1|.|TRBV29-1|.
CSTYRAEGTEAFF
TGCAGCACGTACAGGGCTGAAGGTACTGAAGCTTTCTTT
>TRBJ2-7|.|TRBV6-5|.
CASSKAVGYEQYF
TGTGCCAGCAGTAAGGCCGTGGGCTACGAGCAGTACTTC
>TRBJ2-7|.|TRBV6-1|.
CASSGDSRGAYEQYF
TGTGCCAGCAGTGGGGACAGTCGGGGGGCCTACGAGCAGTACTTC
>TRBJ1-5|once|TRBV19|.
CASSKGTGPNQPQHF
TGTGCCAGTAGCAAGGGCACAGGGCCAAATCAGCCCCAGCATTTT
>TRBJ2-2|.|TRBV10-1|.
CASSGAGSGELFF
TGCGCCAGCAGTGGAGCAGGATCCGGGGAGCTGTTTTTT
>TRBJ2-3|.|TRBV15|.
CATSRSAGSTDTQYF
TGTGCCACCAGCAGATCGGCGGGAAGCACAGATACGCAGTATTTT
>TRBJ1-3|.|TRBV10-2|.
CASCQGEVGNTIYF
TGCGCCAGCTGTCAGGGAGAAGTCGGAAACACCATATATTTT
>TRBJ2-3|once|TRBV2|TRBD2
CASSEYAGEGDTQYF
TGTGCCAGCAGTGAATATGCGGGAGAGGGAGATACGCAGTATTTT
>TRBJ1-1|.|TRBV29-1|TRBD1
CSVVGQPNTEAFF
TGCAGCGTTGTGGGACAGCCGAACACTGAAGCTTTCTTT
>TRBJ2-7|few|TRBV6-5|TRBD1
CASSLGQLLSYEQYF
TGTGCCAGCAGCTTGGGACAGTTGCTCTCCTACGAGCAGTACTTC
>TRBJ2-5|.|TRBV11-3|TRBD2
CASSLEAGGPRTQYF
TGTGCCAGCAGCTTAGAAGCGGGAGGGCCCCGGACCCAGTACTTC
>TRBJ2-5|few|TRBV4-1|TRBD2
CASSQDLGGGAGETQYF
TGCGCCAGCAGCCAAGATCTTGGCGGGGGGGCGGGGGAGACCCAGTACTTC
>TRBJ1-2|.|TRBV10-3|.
CAISESINSRDYTF
TGTGCCATCAGTGAGTCGATCAACTCCAGGGACTACACCTTC
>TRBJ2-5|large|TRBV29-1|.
CSVERGFETQYF
TGCAGCGTTGAAAGGGGGTTTGAGACCCAGTACTTC
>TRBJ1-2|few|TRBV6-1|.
CASSKGRIYGYTF
TGTGCCAGCTCTAAGGGACGGATCTATGGCTACACCTTC
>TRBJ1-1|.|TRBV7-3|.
CASSLEGMNTEAFF
TGTGCCAGCAGCTTAGAGGGGATGAACACTGAAGCTTTCTTT
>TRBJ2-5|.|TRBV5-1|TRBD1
CASSLGQGATQYF
TGCGCCAGCAGCTTGGGACAGGGGGCGACCCAGTACTTC
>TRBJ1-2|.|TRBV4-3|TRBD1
CASSQARGSVYGYTF
TGCGCCAGCAGCCAAGCCAGGGGGTCAGTATATGGCTACACCTTC
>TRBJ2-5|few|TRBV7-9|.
CASSSRETQYF
TGTGCCAGCAGCTCGAGAGAGACCCAGTACTTC
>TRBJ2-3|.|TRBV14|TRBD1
CASSQARTGGQDTQYF
TGTGCCAGCAGCCAAGCGAGGACAGGGGGCCAAGATACGCAGTATTTT
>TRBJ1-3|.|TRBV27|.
CASRDTGAGSGNTIYF
TGTGCCAGCAGGGACACGGGGGCAGGGTCTGGAAACACCATATATTTT
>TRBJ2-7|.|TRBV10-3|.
CAIGEGGGTYEQYF
TGTGCCATCGGTGAGGGAGGTGGGACCTACGAGCAGTACTTC
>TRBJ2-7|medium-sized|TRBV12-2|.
CASRFRGSYEQYF
TGTGCAAGTCGCTTTAGGGGTTCCTACGAGCAGTACTTC
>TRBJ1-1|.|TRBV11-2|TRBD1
CASSLMTGSNTEAFF
TGTGCCAGCAGCTTAATGACAGGGTCCAACACTGAAGCTTTCTTT
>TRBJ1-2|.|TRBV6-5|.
CASRNLGYGYTF
TGTGCCAGCAGAAACCTCGGCTATGGCTACACCTTC
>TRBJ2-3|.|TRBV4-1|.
CASSQHGQTTDTQYF
TGCGCCAGCAGCCAGCACGGACAGACCACAGATACGCAGTATTTT
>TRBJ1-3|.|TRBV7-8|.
CASSFSRVRDSGNTIYF
TGTGCCAGCAGCTTTAGCCGTGTGAGGGACTCTGGAAACACCATATATTTT
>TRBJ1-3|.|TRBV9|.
CASSVTRGGNTIYF
TGTGCCAGCAGCGTAACGAGGGGCGGAAACACCATATATTTT
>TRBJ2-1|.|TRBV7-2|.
CASSLQGGGGAWDNEQFF
TGTGCCAGCAGCCTCCAAGGGGGAGGGGGGGCCTGGGACAATGAGCAGTTCTTC
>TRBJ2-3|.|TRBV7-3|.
CASSPLSGSTDTQYF
TGTGCCAGCAGCCCACTCTCAGGGAGCACAGATACGCAGTATTTT
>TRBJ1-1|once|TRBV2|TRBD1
CASRYRGLNTEAFF
TGTGCCAGCAGGTACAGGGGACTTAACACTGAAGCTTTCTTT
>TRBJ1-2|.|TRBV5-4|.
CASSLPSGGYNYGYTF
TGTGCCAGCAGCTTGCCCTCTGGGGGCTATAACTATGGCTACACCTTC
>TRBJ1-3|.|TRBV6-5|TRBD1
CASRDRVVTGNTIYF
TGTGCCAGCAGAGACAGGGTAGTAACTGGAAACACCATATATTTT
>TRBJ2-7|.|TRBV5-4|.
CASSPGIHEQYF
TGTGCCAGCAGCCCGGGTATCCACGAGCAGTACTTC